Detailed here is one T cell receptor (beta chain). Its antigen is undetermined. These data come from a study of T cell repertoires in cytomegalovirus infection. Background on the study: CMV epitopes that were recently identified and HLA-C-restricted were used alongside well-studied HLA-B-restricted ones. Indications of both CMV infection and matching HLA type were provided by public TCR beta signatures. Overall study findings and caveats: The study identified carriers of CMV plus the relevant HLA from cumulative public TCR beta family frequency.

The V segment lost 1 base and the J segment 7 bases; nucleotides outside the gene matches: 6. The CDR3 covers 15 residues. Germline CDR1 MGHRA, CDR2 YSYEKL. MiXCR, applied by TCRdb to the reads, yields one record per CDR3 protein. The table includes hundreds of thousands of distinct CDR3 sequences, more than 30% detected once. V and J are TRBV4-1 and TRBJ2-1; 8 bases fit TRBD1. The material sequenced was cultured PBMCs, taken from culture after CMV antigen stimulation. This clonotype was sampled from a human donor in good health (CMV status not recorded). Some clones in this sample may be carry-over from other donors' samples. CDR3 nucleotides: TGCGCCAGCAGCCAAGGGCAGGGGGCGGGAAATGAGCAGTTCTTC. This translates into CASSQGQGAGNEQFF.